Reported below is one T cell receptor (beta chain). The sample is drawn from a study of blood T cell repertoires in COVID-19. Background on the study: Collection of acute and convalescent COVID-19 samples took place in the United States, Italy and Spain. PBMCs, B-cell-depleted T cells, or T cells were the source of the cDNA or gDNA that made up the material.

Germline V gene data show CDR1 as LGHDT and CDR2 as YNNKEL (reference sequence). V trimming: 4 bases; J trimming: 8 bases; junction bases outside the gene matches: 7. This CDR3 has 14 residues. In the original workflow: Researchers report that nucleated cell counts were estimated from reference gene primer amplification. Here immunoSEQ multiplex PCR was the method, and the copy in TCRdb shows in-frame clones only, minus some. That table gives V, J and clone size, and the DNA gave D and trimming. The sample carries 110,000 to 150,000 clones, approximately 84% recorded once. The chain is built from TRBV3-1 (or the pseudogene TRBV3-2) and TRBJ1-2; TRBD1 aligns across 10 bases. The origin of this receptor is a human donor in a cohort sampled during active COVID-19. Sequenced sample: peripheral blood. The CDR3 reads CASSRQGAQGGYTF. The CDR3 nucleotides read TGTGCCAGCAGCCGACAGGGGGCGCAAGGAGGCTACACCTTC.